This T cell receptor (beta chain) originates from a study of cytomegalovirus exposure and HLA in healthy donors. Turning to the study itself: Falling in the Caucasian-associated ancestry cluster were 65% to 90% of approximately 410 genotyped donors.

The study, taken as a whole, reports: Immune exposure data for these donors was limited to CMV serostatus.

For this clone: Its antigen is not identified.

Amplification used 60 Vbeta primers and 13 Jbeta primers. Assay used: immunoSEQ multiplex PCR; TCRdb lists only in-frame clones, some missing. The data hold 120,000 or so clones, with 81% observed a single time. CDR3 size: 13 residues. Germline V CDR1 and CDR2: SGHNT, YYREEE (reference sequence). With 5 bases removed from V and 4 bases from J, the gap between germline ends came to 12 bases. This receptor was taken from a man aged 40-49 years in good health and CMV-seronegative. The sample taken for sequencing was PBMCs. This rearrangement joins TRBV5-4 to TRBJ1-2, with D unclear. Here the CDR3 reads CASSSPPGYGYTF. CDR3 DNA sequence: TGTGCCAGCAGTTCCCCTCCCGGCTATGGCTACACCTTC. The whole variable domain, remainder taken from reference TRBV5-4 and TRBJ1-2, is ETGVTQSPTHLIKTRGQQVTLRCSSQSGHNTVSWYQQALGQGPQFIFQYYREEENGRGNFPPRFSGLQFPNYSSELNVNALELDDSALYLCASSSPPGYGYTFGSGTRLTVV.